This T cell receptor (beta chain) was recovered during a study of T-cell memory formation after mild COVID-19. Each CDR3 protein gets one entry after TCRdb re-called the 5' RACE reads with MiXCR. The sample has fewer than 300,000 distinct CDR3 sequences, 18% seen once. Sequencing was carried out using PBMCs or a T cell subset sorted from them (not recorded which). The receptor was derived from a man between 18 and 29 years old who had mild COVID-19 (a few samples of this study predate the infection). Cell type and time point are not known.

The CDR3 loop is CASSQEWGAYNEQFF. Written as DNA, the CDR3 is TGTGCCAGCAGCCAAGAATGGGGGGCCTACAATGAGCAGTTCTTC. V is TRBV3-1 and J is TRBJ2-1, with a weak D call TRBD2 (6 bases). CDR1 is LGHDT and CDR2 is YNNKEL in the germline V gene (reference sequence). This CDR3 is built from 15 residues. V lost 0 bases and J 2 bases, leaving 8 bases between the germline ends.